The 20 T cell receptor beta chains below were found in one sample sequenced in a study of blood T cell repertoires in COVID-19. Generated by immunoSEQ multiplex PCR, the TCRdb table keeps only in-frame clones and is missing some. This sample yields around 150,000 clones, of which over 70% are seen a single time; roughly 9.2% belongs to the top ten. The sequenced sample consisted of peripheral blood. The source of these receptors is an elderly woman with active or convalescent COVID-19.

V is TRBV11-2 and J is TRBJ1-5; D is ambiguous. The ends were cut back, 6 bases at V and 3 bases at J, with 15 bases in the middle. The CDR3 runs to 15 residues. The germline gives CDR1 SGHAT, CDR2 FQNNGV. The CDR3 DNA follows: TGTGCCAGCAGTCCCCGGACGGGATTCAATCAGCCCCAGCATTTT. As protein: CASSPRTGFNQPQHF.

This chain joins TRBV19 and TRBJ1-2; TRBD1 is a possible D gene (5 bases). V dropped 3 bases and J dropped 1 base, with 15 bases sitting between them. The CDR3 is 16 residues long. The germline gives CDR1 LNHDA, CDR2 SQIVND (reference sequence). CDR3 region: CASSIMGQDHNYGYTF. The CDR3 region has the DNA TGTGCCAGTAGTATTATGGGGCAGGATCATAACTATGGCTACACCTTC.

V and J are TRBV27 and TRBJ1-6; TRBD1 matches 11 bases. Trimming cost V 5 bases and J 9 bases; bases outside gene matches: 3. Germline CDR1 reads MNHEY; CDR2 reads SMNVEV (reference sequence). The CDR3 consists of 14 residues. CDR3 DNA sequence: TGTGCCAGCAGTCTCGGGACAGGGGGTTCACCCCTCCACTTT. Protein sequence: CASSLGTGGSPLHF.

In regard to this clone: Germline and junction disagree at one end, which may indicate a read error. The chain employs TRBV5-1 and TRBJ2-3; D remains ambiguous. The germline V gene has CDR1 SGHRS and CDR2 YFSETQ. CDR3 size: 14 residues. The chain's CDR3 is CASSLGQNTDTQYF. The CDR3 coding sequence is TGCGCCAGCAGTTTGGGCCAGAACACAGATACGCAGTATTTT.

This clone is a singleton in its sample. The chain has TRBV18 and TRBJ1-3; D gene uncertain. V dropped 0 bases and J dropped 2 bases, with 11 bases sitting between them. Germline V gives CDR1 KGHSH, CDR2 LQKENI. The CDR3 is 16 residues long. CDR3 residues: CASSPPIREAGNTIYF. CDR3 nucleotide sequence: TGTGCCAGCTCACCACCGATTAGGGAGGCTGGAAACACCATATATTTT. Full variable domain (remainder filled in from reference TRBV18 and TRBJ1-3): NAGVMQNPRHLVRRRGQEARLRCSPMKGHSHVYWYRQLPEEGLKFMVYLQKENIIDESGMPKERFSAEFPKEGPSILRIQQVVRGDSAAYFCASSPPIREAGNTIYFGEGSWLTVV.

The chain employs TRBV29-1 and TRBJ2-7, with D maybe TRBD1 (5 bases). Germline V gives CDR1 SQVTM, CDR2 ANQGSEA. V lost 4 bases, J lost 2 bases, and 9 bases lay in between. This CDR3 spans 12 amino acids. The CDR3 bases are TGCAGCGTTGGGACACCCCCCTACGAGCAGTACTTC. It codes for CSVGTPPYEQYF.

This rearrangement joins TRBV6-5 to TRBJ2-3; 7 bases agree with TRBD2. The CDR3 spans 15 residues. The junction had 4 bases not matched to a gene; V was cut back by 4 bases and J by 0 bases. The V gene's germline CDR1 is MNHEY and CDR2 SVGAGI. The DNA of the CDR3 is TGTGCCAGCAGTTCGGTGGGGGGGAGCACAGATACGCAGTATTTT. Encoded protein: CASSSVGGSTDTQYF.

The CDR3 nucleotides read TGTGCCAGCAGAGGCAGGGGTAATTCACCCCTCCACTTT. It translates to CASRGRGNSPLHF. The V call is TRBV7-9, the J call TRBJ1-6; a weak D match, TRBD1 (6 bases). The CDR3 extends over 13 amino acids. The V end lost 6 bases, the J end lost 6 bases, and 9 bases lay between the germline ends. From germline, CDR1 is SEHNR and CDR2 FQNEAQ (reference sequence).

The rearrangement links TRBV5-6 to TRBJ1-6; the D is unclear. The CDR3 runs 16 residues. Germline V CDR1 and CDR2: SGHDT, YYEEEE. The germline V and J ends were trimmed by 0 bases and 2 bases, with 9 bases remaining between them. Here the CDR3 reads CASSLANGAYNSPLHF. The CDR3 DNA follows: TGTGCCAGCAGCTTGGCCAACGGGGCCTATAATTCACCCCTCCACTTT.

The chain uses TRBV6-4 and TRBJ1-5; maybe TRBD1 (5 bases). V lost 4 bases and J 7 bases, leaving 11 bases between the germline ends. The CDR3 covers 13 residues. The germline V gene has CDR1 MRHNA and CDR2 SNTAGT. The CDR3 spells CASSADSFQPQHF. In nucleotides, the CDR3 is TGTGCCAGCAGTGCCGACAGTTTCCAGCCCCAGCATTTT.

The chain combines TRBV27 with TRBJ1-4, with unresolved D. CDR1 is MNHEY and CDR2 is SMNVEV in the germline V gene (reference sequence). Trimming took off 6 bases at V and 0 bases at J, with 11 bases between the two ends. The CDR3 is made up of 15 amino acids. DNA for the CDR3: TGTGCCAGCAGCCCCTGGGCCGCAACTAATGAAAAACTGTTTTTT. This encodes CASSPWAATNEKLFF.

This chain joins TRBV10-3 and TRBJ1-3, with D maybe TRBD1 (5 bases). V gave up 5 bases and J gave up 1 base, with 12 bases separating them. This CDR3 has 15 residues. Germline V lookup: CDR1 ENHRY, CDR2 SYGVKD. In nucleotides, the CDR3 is TGTGCCATCAGTCCCGACTCAGGGTCTGGAAACACCATATATTTT. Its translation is CAISPDSGSGNTIYF.

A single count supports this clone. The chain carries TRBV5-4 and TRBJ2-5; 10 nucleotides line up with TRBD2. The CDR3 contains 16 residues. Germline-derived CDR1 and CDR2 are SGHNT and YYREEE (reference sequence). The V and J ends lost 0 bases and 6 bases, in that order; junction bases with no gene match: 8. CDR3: CASSLAAAGGQKTQYF. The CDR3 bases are TGTGCCAGCAGCTTGGCCGCAGCGGGGGGGCAGAAGACCCAGTACTTC.

CDR3 coding DNA: TGTGCCATCAGTGGTGAAGGGGCCTCTAGTAGCTATGGCTACACCTTC. Residues: CAISGEGASSSYGYTF. The chain uses TRBV10-3 and TRBJ1-2; D is possibly TRBD1 (5 bases). The CDR3 has 16 residues. The germline gives CDR1 ENHRY, CDR2 SYGVKD. Trimming left V 4 bases short and J 4 bases short, with 19 bases between.

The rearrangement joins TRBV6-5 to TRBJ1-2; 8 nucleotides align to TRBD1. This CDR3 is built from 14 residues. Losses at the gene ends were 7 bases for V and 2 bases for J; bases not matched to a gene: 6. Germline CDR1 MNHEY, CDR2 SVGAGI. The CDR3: CASNTGGRNYGYTF. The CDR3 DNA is TGTGCCAGCAATACAGGGGGGCGAAACTATGGCTACACCTTC.

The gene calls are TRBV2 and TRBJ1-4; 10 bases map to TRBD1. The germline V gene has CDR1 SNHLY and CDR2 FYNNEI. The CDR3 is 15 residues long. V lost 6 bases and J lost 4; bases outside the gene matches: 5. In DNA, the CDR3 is TGTGCCAGCAGCGGGACAGGGGCTGGTAATGAAAAACTGTTTTTT. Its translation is CASSGTGAGNEKLFF.

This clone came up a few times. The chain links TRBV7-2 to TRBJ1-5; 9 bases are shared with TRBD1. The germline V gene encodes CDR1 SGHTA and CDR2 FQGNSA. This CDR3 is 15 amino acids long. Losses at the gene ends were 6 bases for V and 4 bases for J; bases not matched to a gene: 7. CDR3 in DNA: TGTGCCAGCAGTTCCCTTGGACAGGGGAATCAGCCCCAGCATTTT. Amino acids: CASSSLGQGNQPQHF.

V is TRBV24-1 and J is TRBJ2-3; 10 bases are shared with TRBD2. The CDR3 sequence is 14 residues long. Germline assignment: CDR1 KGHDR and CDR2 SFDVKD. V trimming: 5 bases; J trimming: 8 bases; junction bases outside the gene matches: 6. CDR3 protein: CATSVSGGAGTQYF. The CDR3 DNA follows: TGTGCCACCAGTGTCAGCGGGGGGGCGGGTACGCAGTATTTT.

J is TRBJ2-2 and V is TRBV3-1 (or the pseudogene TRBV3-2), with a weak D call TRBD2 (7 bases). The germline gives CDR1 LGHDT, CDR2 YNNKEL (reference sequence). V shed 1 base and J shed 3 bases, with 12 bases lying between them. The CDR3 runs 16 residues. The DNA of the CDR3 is TGTGCCAGCAGCCAAGTCCGGGGGGCAGACACCGGGGAGCTGTTTTTT. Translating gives CASSQVRGADTGELFF.

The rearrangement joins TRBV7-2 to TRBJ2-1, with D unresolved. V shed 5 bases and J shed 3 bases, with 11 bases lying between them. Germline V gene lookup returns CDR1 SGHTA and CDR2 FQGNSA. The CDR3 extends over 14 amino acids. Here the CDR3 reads CASSPGENYNEQFF. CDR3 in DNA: TGTGCCAGCAGCCCTGGAGAGAACTACAATGAGCAGTTCTTC.